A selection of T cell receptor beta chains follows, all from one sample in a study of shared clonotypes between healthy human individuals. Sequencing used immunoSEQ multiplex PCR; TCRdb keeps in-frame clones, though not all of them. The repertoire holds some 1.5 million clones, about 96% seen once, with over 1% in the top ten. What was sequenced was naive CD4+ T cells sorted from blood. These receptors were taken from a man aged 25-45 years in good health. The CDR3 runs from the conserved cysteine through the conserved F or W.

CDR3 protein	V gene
CASSSPDKNTEAFF	TRBV6-5
CASSQESVTGELFF	TRBV4-3
CASQLNTEAFF	TRBV30
CASKEGGTDTQYF	TRBV2
CASSQESGNLRGELFF	TRBV4-3
CASSQSSGMSGRINEQFF	TRBV23-1
CASSSLRNRSHEQYF	TRBV7-6
CASSLGAGLAVPLLETQYF	TRBV7-2
CASSQGVRASTDTQYF	TRBV7-7
CASSSGSYEQYF	TRBV18